The source of this T cell receptor (beta chain) is a study of blood T cell repertoires in COVID-19. The CDR3 has 12 amino acids. Deletions cut 1 base from V and 4 bases from J, with 5 bases between. Looked up from germline, CDR1 is SGHDN and CDR2 is FVKESK. Method: immunoSEQ multiplex PCR; TCRdb's copy keeps in-frame clones and lacks some. Here the sample spans just over 95,000 clones, around 81% being singletons. The rearrangement uses TRBV14 and TRBJ2-7; D unclear. This receptor was identified in a man in his 60s with acute or convalescent COVID-19. The sequenced sample was peripheral blood. The CDR3 reads CASSQAIYEQYF. CDR3 nucleotide sequence: TGTGCCAGCAGCCAAGCTATTTACGAGCAGTACTTC.